This T cell receptor beta chain was sequenced in a study of T cells in Graves' hyperthyroidism and ophthalmopathy (dated by TCRdb to the late 2010s). As for the study more broadly: Peripheral blood samples were taken at the time of initial diagnosis, prior to any treatment. A discovery cohort of roughly 100 patients, 43 with Graves' ophthalmopathy and approximately 60 with stable Graves' hyperthyroidism, was used to find distinguishing TCR V-J signatures. After blood sampling, hyperthyroidism patients were treated with methimazole at a starting dose of 30 mg daily, and ophthalmopathy patients were treated with high-dose intravenous methylprednisolone. In six Graves' hyperthyroidism patients, the study also compared T-cell repertoires from thyroid tissue with T-cell repertoires from blood. The approximately 98 discovery patients were randomly divided into training and test sets at a 7:3 ratio. Prospective prediction of ophthalmopathy was tested in an independent validation cohort consisting of some 20 hyperthyroidism patients and 15 or so patients who later progressed to ophthalmopathy. The paper reports TCR Vbeta CDR3 sequencing of about 140 peripheral blood samples: approximately 41 ophthalmopathy, roughly 80 hyperthyroidism and approximately 17 progressor patients.

This clonotype occurred a few times. The target of this receptor is not known. No base quality values were provided; no much bigger clone lies one nucleotide off. A patient counted as having stable Graves' hyperthyroidism if no progression to ophthalmopathy occurred over 18 months of follow-up. Hyperthyroidism patients were aged 18 to 65 years and newly diagnosed, with disease duration of less than 2 months. Exclusion was applied to patients with uncontrolled infections, other autoimmune diseases, pregnancy or lactation. Diagnoses relied on clinical symptoms, serum thyroxine and TRAb, thyroid ultrasound and orbital computed tomography. Ficoll-Paque density gradient centrifugation was used to isolate PBMCs from around 9.1 ml of fresh peripheral blood. Total RNA was extracted using Trizol reagent, and RNA quality was assessed on an Agilent 2100 Bioanalyzer. Overall study results and their limits: In validation, the model predicted progression to ophthalmopathy a median of roughly 6.1 months before onset, with approximately 71% sensitivity and roughly 72% specificity. No statistical method was used to set the sample size in advance, and investigators knew the group allocation. Blood samples also contained most of the expanded thyroid clonotypes (frequency above 0.001), which suggests that blood repertoires may reflect thyroid immune responses. A 13 V-J signature model separated ophthalmopathy from stable hyperthyroidism, with 87.88% sensitivity and 81% to 83% specificity in cross-validation and 80%/75% in testing.

From the germline V gene, CDR1 is SGHRS and CDR2 is YFSETQ. At the junction V is shortened by 4 bases and J by 7 bases; bases outside the gene matches: 6. There are 14 amino acids in the CDR3, from cysteine to phenylalanine inclusive. The entry retains the CDR3 DNA only, 42 bases that are in frame from base 1. Amplification of TCR beta CDR3 regions was carried out from RNA transcripts. The TCR CDR3 was subjected to a first round of RT-PCR using the HTBI primer set and the Qiagen OneStep RT-PCR kit. The libraries were constructed in a second round of multiplex PCR and then size-selected and purified. Libraries were sequenced paired-end with 100 bp reads on an Illumina HiSeq2000. Concerning the study's data processing: SOAPnuke was used to process the raw data, removing reads that contained adapters or uncalled bases, had a mean Phred below 15, or lacked an exact match to the constant primer or identifier. COPE v1.2.5 was used to merge high-quality paired reads, and clonotypes were defined as unique nucleotide sequences. MiTCR v1.1 was used to align the clonotypes against IMGT TRBV, TRBD and TRBJ reference segments. Only V-J combinations with frequency above 0.0001, covering 98% to 99.2% of repertoires, were analysed. The TCS score was defined as F50 (clonal expansion) divided by E x V (chaos), with BLOSUM62-based TCRdist calculated between CDR3 peptides within each V-J. Welch's t-statistics and random forest reduced several hundred V-J features to about 12, which were used in a naive Bayes classifier (R e1071). TCRdb's own reprocessing of the public reads used fastp at Q25 and MiXCR and kept productive beta chains. Identical CDR3 proteins give one entry, which carries the most common genes and DNA. The V and J calls were not made by the authors but by TCRdb's processing. In all, the sample holds around 300,000 distinct CDR3 sequences, and 14% of those were seen once. The ten largest clones capture around 24% of the sample.

The sequenced sample was blood. The TCR originated in a woman in her thirties with Graves' hyperthyroidism. Recombination joined TRBV5-1 with TRBJ2-2, with TRBD2 identical over 8 junction bases. The CDR3 region: CASSPQAGDGELFF. The DNA sequence follows: TGCGCCAGCAGCCCACAAGCGGGAGACGGGGAGCTGTTTTTT.